This T cell receptor (beta chain) comes out of a study of regulatory T cells in long-lasting Graves disease. Time point meaning: persistent/refractory GD, antithyroid drugs over 5 years with positive TRAb. Construction of the TCR library relied on RNA isolated from PBMCs. Investigators prepared the TCR beta libraries by applying iRepertoire HTBI primers and Arm-PCR of CDR3 regions. TCRdb independently ran MiXCR on the multiplex PCR reads; one entry per CDR3 protein. Among a few hundred thousand distinct CDR3 sequences listed, 20% to 25% were seen once. The CDR3 runs to 15 residues. Trimming stripped 5 bases from V and 0 bases from J, with 14 bases between. The germline V gene encodes CDR1 SGHDT and CDR2 YYEEEE.

The TCR sequence derives from a female donor with Graves disease. Source: peripheral blood mononuclear cells (PBMCs), taken when the disease was refractory, from a patient treated with antithyroid drugs. The rearrangement links TRBV5-6 to TRBJ1-2; D not resolved. CDR3 region: CASRDSWETNYGYTF. The CDR3 DNA sequence: TGTGCCAGCAGGGACTCCTGGGAGACTAACTATGGCTACACCTTC. The whole variable domain, remainder taken from reference TRBV5-6 and TRBJ1-2, is DAGVTQSPTHLIKTRGQQVTLRCSPKSGHDTVSWYQQALGQGPQFIFQYYEEEERQRGNFPDRFSGHQFPNYSSELNVNALLLGDSALYLCASRDSWETNYGYTFGSGTRLTVV.